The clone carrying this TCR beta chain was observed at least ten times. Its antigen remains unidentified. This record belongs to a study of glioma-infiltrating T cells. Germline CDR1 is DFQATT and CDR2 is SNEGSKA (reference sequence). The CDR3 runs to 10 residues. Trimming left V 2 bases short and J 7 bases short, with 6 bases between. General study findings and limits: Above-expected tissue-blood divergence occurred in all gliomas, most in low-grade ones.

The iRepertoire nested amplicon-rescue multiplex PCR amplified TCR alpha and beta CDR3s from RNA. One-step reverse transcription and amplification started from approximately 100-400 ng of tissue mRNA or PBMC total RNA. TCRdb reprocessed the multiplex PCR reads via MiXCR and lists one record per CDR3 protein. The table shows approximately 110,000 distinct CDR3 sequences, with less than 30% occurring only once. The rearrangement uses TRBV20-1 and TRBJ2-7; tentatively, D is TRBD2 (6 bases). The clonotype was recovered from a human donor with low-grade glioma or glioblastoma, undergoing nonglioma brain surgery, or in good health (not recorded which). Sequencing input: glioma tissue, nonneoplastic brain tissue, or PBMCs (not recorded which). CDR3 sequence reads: CSARLAEQYF. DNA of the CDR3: TGCAGTGCTAGACTAGCGGAGCAGTACTTC.